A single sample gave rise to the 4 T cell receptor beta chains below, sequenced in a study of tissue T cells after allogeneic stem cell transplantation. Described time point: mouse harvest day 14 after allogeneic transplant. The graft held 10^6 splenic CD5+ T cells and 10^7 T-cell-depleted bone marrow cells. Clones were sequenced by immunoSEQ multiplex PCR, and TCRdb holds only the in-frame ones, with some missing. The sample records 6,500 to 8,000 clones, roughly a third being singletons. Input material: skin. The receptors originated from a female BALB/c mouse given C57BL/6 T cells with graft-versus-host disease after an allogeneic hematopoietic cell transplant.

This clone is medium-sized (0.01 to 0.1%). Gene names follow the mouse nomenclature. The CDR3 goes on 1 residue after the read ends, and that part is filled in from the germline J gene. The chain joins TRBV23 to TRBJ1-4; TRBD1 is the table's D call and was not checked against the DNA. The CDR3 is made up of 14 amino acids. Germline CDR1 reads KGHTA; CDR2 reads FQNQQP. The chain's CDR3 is CSSSQGTTNERLFF. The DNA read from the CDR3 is TGCTCCAGCAGTCAAGGGACAACCAACGAAAGATTATTT.

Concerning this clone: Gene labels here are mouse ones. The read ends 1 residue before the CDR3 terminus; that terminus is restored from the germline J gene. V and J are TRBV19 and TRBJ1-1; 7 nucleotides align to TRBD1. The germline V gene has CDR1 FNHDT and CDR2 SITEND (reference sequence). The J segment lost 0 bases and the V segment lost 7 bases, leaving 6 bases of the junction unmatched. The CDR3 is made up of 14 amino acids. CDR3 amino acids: CASSRDSANTEVFF. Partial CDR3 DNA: TGTGCCAGCTCCCGGGACAGTGCAAACACAGAAGTCTTC.

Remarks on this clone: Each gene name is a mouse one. The CDR3 sequence: CASSQNPGQANTEVFF. The CDR3 bases that were read are TGTGCCAGCAGCCAAAACCCGGGACAAGCAAACACAGAAGTCTTC. The V call is TRBV2, the J call TRBJ1-1, with a weak D call TRBD1 (6 bases). The read terminates 1 residue ahead of where the CDR3 ends, so the germline J gene completes it. This CDR3 has 16 amino acids. Germline CDR1 LGHNA, CDR2 YSYQKL. V was pared by 2 bases and J by 0 bases, with 13 bases between.

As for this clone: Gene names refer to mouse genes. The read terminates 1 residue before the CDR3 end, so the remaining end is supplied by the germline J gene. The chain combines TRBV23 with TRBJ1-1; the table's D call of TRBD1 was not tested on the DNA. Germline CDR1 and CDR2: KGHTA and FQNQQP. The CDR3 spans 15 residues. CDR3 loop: CSSSQSPETNTEVFF. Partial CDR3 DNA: TGCTCCAGCAGTCAATCGCCAGAAACAAACACAGAAGTCTTC.